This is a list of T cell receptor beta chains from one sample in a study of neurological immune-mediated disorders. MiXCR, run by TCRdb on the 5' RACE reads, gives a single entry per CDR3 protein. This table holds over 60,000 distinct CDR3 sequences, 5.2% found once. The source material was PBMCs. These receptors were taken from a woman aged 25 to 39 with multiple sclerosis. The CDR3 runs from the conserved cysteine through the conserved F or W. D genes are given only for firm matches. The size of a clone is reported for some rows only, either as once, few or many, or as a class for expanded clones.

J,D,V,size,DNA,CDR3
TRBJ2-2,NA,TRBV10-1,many,TGCGCCAGCAGTGAAAGGCTGAACACCGGGGAGCTGTTTTTT,CASSERLNTGELFF
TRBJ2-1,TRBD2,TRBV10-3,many,TGTGCCACCCAGTCTCTCGGTAGCGGGGAATACAATGAGCAGTTCTTC,CATQSLGSGEYNEQFF
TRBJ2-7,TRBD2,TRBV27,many,TGTGCCAGCAGTTCGAGAACCGGGACTAGCGAGTACTTC,CASSSRTGTSEYF
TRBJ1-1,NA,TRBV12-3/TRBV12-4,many,TGTGCCAGCAGTTTATTTCGGGGAACATGGAACACTGAAGCTTTCTTT,CASSLFRGTWNTEAFF
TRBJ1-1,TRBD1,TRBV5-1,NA,TGCGCCAGCAAACTGGGACAGGGCAACACTGAAGCTTTCTTT,CASKLGQGNTEAFF
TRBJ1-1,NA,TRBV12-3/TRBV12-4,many,TGTGCCAGCAGTTCAACTGACGCTTTCTTT,CASSSTDAFF
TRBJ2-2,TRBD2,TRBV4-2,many,TGTGCCAGCAGCCTCCGGGGGCCAGCGGGGGGGATTCTTGTCGGGGAGCTGTTTTTT,CASSLRGPAGGILVGELFF
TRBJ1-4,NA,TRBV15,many,TGTGCCACCAGCAGGTCGACAGGAACTAATGAAAAACTGTTTTTT,CATSRSTGTNEKLFF
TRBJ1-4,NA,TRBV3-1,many,TGTGCCAGCAGCCAACCTAATGAAAAACTGTTTTTT,CASSQPNEKLFF
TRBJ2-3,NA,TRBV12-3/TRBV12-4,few,TGTGCCAGCAGTTTAGGAGGCGGGGGCCCAAACACAGATACGCAGTATTTT,CASSLGGGGPNTDTQYF
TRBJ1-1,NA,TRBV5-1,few,TGCGCCAGCAGTTTAGTCCCCCAAACTGAAGCTTTCTTT,CASSLVPQTEAFF
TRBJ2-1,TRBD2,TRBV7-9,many,TGTGCCAGCAGCCACCCGGGGGGGCGCTCCAATGAGCAGTTCTTC,CASSHPGGRSNEQFF
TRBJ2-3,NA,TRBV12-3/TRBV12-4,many,TGTGCCAGTTCTCGGGGAGATACGCAGTATTTT,CASSRGDTQYF
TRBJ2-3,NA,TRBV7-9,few,TGTGCCAGCGGCCGGGACCCTAGCACAGATACGCAGTATTTT,CASGRDPSTDTQYF
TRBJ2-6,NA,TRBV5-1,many,TGCGCCAGCAGCTTGGGGGGAGAGTCTGGGGCCAACGTCCTGACTTTC,CASSLGGESGANVLTF
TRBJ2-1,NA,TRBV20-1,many,TGCAGTGCTCAAGGGGGGGTCCATGAGCAGTTCTTC,CSAQGGVHEQFF
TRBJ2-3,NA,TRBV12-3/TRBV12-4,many,TGTGCCAGCAGACATAACAGCGGCTCTAGCACAGATACGCAGTATTTT,CASRHNSGSSTDTQYF
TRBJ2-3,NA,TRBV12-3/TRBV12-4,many,TGTGCCAGCAGGACAGGACGCACAGATACGCAGTATTTT,CASRTGRTDTQYF
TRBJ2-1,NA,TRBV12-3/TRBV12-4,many,TGTGCCAGCAAAACGGGAACAGGTGCGGCATGGTTCTTC,CASKTGTGAAWFF
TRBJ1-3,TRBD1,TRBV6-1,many,TGTGCCAGCAGTGAAGCGCGACAGGGGGCTAGCGGAAACACCATATATTTT,CASSEARQGASGNTIYF
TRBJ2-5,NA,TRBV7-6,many,TGTGCCAGCAGCTTAGCCGCGCAAGAGACCCAGTACTTC,CASSLAAQETQYF
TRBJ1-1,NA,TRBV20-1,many,TGCAGTGCCGAGCGGGGGCTGAACACTGAAGCTTTCTTT,CSAERGLNTEAFF
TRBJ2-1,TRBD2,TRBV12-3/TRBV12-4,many,TGTGCCAGCAGTACAAAAGGGACTAGCAGCAATGAGCAGTTCTTC,CASSTKGTSSNEQFF
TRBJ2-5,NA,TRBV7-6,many,TGTGCCAGCAGCTTAGCGACCATGCCGGGAACCCAGTACTTC,CASSLATMPGTQYF
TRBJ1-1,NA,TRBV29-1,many,TGCAGCGCCAGGAATGTAGATGGAGCGCGAGAAGCTTTCTTT,CSARNVDGAREAFF
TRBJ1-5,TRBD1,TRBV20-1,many,TGCAGTGCTAGAGAACAGGGGGCGCATTTGAATCAGCCCCAGCATTTT,CSAREQGAHLNQPQHF
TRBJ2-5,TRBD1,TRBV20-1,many,TGCAGTGCTAGGGAAGACAGGGAAAAGACCCAGTACTTC,CSAREDREKTQYF
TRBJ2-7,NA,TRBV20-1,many,TGCAGTGCGCTTACACAGGGATCCGGCTACGAGCAGTACTTC,CSALTQGSGYEQYF
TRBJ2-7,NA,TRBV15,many,TGTGCCACCAGCATACCGGGCGCGTACGAGCAGTACTTC,CATSIPGAYEQYF
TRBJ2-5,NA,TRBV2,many,TGTGCCAGCAGTGTTTTGGAGACCCAGTACTTC,CASSVLETQYF
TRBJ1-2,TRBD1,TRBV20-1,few,TGCAGTGCTAAGATGGGACAGGGGGTCTATGGCTACACCTTC,CSAKMGQGVYGYTF
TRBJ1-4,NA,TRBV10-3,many,TGTGCCATCAGTGGTAACAGGGCGTCGGTAAATGAAAAACTGTTTTTT,CAISGNRASVNEKLFF
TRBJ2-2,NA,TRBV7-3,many,TGTGCCAGCAGCTTAAGCAGGGAAACCGGGGAGCTGTTTTTT,CASSLSRETGELFF
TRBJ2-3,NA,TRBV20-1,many,TGCAGTGCTAGAGATCTCAAAAAGAGCACAGATACGCAGTATTTT,CSARDLKKSTDTQYF
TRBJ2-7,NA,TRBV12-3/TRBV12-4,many,TGTGCCAGCAGTTTAGAGGGGTTCAACGAGCAGTACTTC,CASSLEGFNEQYF
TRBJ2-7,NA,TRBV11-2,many,TGTGCCAGCAGTTTCAACAGGGCCTACGAGCAGTACTTC,CASSFNRAYEQYF
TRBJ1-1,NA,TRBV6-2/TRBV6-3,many,TGTGCCAGCAGTTACCCCTCTAGGGGCAGGGCCAACACTGAAGCTTTCTTT,CASSYPSRGRANTEAFF
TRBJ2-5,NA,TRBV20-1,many,TGCAGTGCTAGATGGCAGCGGGAGACCCAGTACTTC,CSARWQRETQYF
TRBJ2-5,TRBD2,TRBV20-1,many,TGCAGTGCTAGAACTAGCGTTGAGACCCAGTACTTC,CSARTSVETQYF
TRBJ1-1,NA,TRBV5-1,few,TGCGCCAGCAGCTTGGGAACGGGCTCTGAAGCTTTCTTT,CASSLGTGSEAFF
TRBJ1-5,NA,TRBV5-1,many,TGCGCCACCACCGATGTTCCCGGCAATCAGCCCCAGCATTTT,CATTDVPGNQPQHF
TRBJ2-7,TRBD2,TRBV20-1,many,TGCAGTGCTAGAGGGCAGGGGACTAGCGGGGGGATTAGAGGGGAGCAGTACTTC,CSARGQGTSGGIRGEQYF
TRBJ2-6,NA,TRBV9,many,TGTGCCAGCAGCGATCCACTCGGGCCACTCTCTGGGGCCAACGTCCTGACTTTC,CASSDPLGPLSGANVLTF
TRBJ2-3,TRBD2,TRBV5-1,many,TGCGCCAGCAGCTCTGGACTAGCGGCCCGGGATACGCAGTATTTT,CASSSGLAARDTQYF
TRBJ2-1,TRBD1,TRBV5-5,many,TGTGCCACACTCTGGGCCGACAGGGGCAGTAACAATGAGCAGTTCTTC,CATLWADRGSNNEQFF
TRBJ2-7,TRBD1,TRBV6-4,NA,TGTGCCAGAACCGGGACAGGGTTCTACGAGCAGTACTTC,CARTGTGFYEQYF
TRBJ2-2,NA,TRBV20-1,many,TGCAGTGCTCCCCCGGAGAGGTCAAGCGGGGAGCTGTTTTTT,CSAPPERSSGELFF
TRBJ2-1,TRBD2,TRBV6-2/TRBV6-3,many,TGTGCCAGCAGTTATCCGGCGGGGGGCCCCCGGCAGTTCTTC,CASSYPAGGPRQFF
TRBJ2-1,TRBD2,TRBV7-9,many,TGTGCCAGCAGCCCCTCCGGACTAGCGGGGATCTACAATGAGCAGTTCTTC,CASSPSGLAGIYNEQFF
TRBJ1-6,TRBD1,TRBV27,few,TGTGCCAGCAGGCCCTCGGACAGGGGAAATTCACCCCTCCACTTT,CASRPSDRGNSPLHF
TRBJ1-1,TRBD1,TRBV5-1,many,TGCGCCAGCAGCACAGGGACAGGGACCACTGAAGCTTTCTTT,CASSTGTGTTEAFF
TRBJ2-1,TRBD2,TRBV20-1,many,TGCAGTGCTGCTAGCGGGGGCCCCATGGGCAATGAGCAGTTCTTC,CSAASGGPMGNEQFF
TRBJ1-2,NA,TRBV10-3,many,TGTGCCATCAGTGAGTCAGGGAACAACTATGGCTACACCTTC,CAISESGNNYGYTF
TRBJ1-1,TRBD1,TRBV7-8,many,TGTGCCAGCAGCGAACCCGGACAGGGGATAAAAGCTTTCTTT,CASSEPGQGIKAFF
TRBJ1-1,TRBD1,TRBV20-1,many,TGCAGTGCTAGGAGGACAGGCGGTCGGTCAGCTTTCTTT,CSARRTGGRSAFF
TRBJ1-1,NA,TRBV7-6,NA,TGTGCCAGCAGCTTAGCGACCGGAGATGAAGCTTTCTTT,CASSLATGDEAFF
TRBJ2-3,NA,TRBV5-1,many,TGCGCCAGCAGCTTGGGCGTATACGGCACAGATACGCAGTATTTT,CASSLGVYGTDTQYF
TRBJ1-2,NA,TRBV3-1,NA,TGTGCCAGCAGCCCGCCCTCGGGTAACTATGGCTACACCTTC,CASSPPSGNYGYTF
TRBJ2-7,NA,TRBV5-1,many,TGCGCCAGCAGCTTCTCGTCCCCCTACGAGCAGTACTTC,CASSFSSPYEQYF